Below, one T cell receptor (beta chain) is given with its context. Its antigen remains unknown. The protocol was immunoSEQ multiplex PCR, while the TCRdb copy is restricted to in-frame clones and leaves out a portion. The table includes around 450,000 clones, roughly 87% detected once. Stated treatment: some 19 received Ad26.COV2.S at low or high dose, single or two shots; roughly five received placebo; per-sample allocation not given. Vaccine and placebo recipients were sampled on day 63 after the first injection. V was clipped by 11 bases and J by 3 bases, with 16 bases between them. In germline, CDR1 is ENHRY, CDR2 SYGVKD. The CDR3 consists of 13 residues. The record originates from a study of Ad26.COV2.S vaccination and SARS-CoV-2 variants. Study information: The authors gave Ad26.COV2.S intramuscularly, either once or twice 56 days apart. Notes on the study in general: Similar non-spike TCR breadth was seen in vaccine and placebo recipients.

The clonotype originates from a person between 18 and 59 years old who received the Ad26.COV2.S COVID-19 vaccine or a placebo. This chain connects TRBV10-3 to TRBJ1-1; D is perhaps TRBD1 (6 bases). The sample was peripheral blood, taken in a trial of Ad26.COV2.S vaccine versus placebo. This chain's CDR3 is CAACNRVDTEAFF. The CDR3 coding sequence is TGTGCCGCGTGTAACAGGGTGGACACTGAAGCTTTCTTT.